The present TCR beta chain was sequenced within a study of cytotoxic CD8 clonotypes in ibrutinib-treated CLL (dated by TCRdb to about 2021). General notes on the study: The cohort included roughly 15 treatment-naive and eleven to twelve relapsed/refractory patients; under 18 were IGHV unmutated. Of the 90 or so participants in the trial, approximately 26 had longitudinal samples available. The response samples were drawn at a median of approximately 12 months into treatment, with a range of about 6 to 36 months. Partial responses were observed in some 24 patients and complete responses in 2; after a median follow-up of around 64 months, remission was maintained in 15 or so patients and progression was observed in roughly twelve. Patients were still on ibrutinib when every remission and progressive disease sample was collected. Cryopreserved peripheral blood mononuclear cells were obtained before treatment, at response, and at either sustained remission or disease progression. On average, each sample had approximately 280,000 productive templates and approximately 100,000 productive rearrangements.

Only a few counts were recorded for this clone. The clone's antigen remains unknown. No much larger clone is present one base from it, and per-base qualities are unavailable. The paper's findings and limits, for the study overall: Lymph node repertoires were not examined, and the timing of sampling was not matched between patients in sustained remission and those whose disease progressed. Baseline clonality exceeded that of age-matched healthy donors and correlated strongly with circulating CD8+ T-cell counts. Clonality rose at ibrutinib response, remained stable during sustained remission, and dropped back toward baseline at progression. Public clonotypes were rare and either shrank or stayed stable during treatment, and the rise in clonality at ibrutinib response reflected expansion of private clonotypes.

The goal of deep resolution MiSeq sequencing was a depth between 1 in 1 million and 1 in 200,000 T cells, and coverage averaged 10x per clonotype. The immunoSEQ hsTCRB Kit was used to generate TCR beta libraries. Per the authors' processing: ImmunoSEQ Data Assistant and ImmunoSEQ Analyzer were used for data analysis, and V, D and J genes were assigned according to IMGT definitions. Clonality, with values ranging from 0 to 1, was calculated as one minus the normalized Shannon entropy of productive rearrangement frequencies. Public clonotype analysis was restricted to overrepresented clonotypes comprising at least 0.05% of each patient's repertoire. About twelve repertoires from age-matched healthy donors, obtained from immuneACCESS, served as clonality controls. What TCRdb holds here is the immuneACCESS table cut down to in-frame rearrangements. Part of the clones is not present; checked against another copy, under half of the missing clones reflect an unresolved V gene, and the others are unexplained. The V and J calls and clone size come from that table; D and trimming were worked out from the DNA. The sample profile shows about 130,000 clones; around 80% of them were found once. Roughly 13% of the sample rests with the top ten.

The intended sense of this specimen's time point label: about a year on ibrutinib. For TCR beta library preparation, around 2 micrograms of genomic DNA were isolated from cryopreserved PBMCs. Longitudinal blood samples from CLL patients on ibrutinib monotherapy underwent high-throughput TCR beta sequencing. The patients were enrolled in a single-center, open-label phase 2 trial of ibrutinib monotherapy. The input for sequencing was PBMCs, taken after 12 months of ibrutinib treatment. This TCR was sampled from a human donor with chronic lymphocytic leukemia.

Here is the DNA: TGTGCCAGCAGCTTAGTACAGGGGGCCCAGTATTTT. This yields the protein CASSLVQGAQYF. This sequence uses TRBV11-2 and TRBJ2-3; TRBD1 agrees with 9 junctional bases. Trimming accounts for 1 base at V and 12 bases at J, while the number of junction bases matched to no gene is 2. CDR3 length: 12 amino acids, cysteine to phenylalanine. The kept DNA is CDR3 alone, 36 bases in frame from the first base. From the germline V gene, CDR1 is SGHAT and CDR2 is FQNNGV.